The clone carrying this T cell receptor beta chain was counted ten times or more. The antigen is unknown. This record belongs to a study of identical twins. Study results and caveats: Its conclusions, products of cross-sectional statistical analysis, did not come from following the same donors.

Germline V gene data show CDR1 as SNHLY and CDR2 as FYNNEI. The V end lost 6 bases, the J end lost 0 bases, and 11 bases lay between the germline ends. This CDR3 has 15 amino acids. TCRdb independently ran MiXCR on the 5' RACE reads; one entry per CDR3 protein. Among fewer than 650,000 distinct CDR3 sequences listed, 9.6% were seen once. The same data also contributed to another study, on yellow fever vaccine responses in identical twins.

This chain uses TRBV2 with TRBJ2-2, with D possibly being TRBD1 (5 bases). The source of this sequence is a woman aged 18-35 years in good health. Sequenced sample: PBMCs. The CDR3 nucleotides read TGTGCCAGCAGCGCAGACAGACCGAACACCGGGGAGCTGTTTTTT. It specifies CASSADRPNTGELFF.